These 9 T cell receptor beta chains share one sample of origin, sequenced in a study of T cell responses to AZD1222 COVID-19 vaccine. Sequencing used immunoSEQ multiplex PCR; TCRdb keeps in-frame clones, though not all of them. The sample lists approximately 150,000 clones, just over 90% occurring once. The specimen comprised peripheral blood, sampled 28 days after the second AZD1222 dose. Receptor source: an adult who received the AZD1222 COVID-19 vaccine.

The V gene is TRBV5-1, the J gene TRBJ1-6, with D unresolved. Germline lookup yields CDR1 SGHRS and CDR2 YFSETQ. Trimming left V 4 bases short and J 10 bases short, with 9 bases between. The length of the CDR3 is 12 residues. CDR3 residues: CASSTEGSPLHF. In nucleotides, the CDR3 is TGCGCCAGCAGCACTGAAGGGTCACCCCTCCACTTT.

The CDR3 region has the DNA TGTGCCAGCAGCTGGGACAGGGCTTATGGCTACACCTTC. It specifies CASSWDRAYGYTF. This chain joins TRBV5-4 and TRBJ1-2; 9 nucleotides line up with TRBD1. Germline CDR1 SGHNT, CDR2 YYREEE (reference sequence). The CDR3 has 13 residues. V shed 3 bases, J shed 5 bases, and the junction held 2 bases outside the gene matches.

The CDR3 sequence is CASSLNYGYTF. CDR3 nucleotide sequence: TGTGCCAGCAGCTTAAACTATGGCTACACCTTC. The chain combines TRBV12-3 or TRBV12-4 with TRBJ1-2; D unclear. V lost 6 bases and J 2 bases, leaving 4 bases between the germline ends. The CDR3 loop spans 11 amino acids.

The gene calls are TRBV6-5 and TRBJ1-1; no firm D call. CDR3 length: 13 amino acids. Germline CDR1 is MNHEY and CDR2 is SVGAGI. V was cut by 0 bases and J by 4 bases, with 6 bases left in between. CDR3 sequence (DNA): TGTGCCAGCAGTTACTCGGCAGGCACTGAAGCTTTCTTT. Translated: CASSYSAGTEAFF.

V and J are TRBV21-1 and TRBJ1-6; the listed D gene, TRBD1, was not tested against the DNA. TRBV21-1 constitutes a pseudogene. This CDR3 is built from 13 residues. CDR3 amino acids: CASSAGTNSPLHF. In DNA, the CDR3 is TGTGCCAGCAGCGCCGGGACAAATTCACCCCTCCACTTT.

CDR3 coding DNA: TGTGCCATCAGTGACCCCCCGAGACAGGGGGCCACTGAAGCTTTCTTT. This sequence encodes CAISDPPRQGATEAFF. The chain links TRBV10-3 to TRBJ1-1; 10 nucleotides line up with TRBD1. Germline V CDR1 and CDR2: ENHRY, SYGVKD. With V trimmed by 3 bases and J by 4 bases, 8 bases remained unmatched. The CDR3 runs to 16 residues.

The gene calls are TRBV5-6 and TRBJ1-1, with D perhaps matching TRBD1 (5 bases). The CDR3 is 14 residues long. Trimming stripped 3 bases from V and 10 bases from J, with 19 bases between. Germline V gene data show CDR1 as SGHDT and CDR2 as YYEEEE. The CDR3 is CASSSDDGGLTAFF. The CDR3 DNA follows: TGTGCCAGCAGCTCCGATGATGGGGGACTGACAGCTTTCTTT.

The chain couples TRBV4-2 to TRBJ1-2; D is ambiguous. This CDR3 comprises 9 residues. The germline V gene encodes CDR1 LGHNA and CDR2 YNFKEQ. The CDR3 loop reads CAGLNGYTF. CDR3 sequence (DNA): TGTGCAGGGTTAAATGGCTACACCTTC.

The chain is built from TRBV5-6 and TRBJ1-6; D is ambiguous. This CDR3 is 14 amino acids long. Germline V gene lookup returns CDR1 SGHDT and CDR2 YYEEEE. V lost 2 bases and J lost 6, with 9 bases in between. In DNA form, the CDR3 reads TGTGCCAGCAGCTTATTTTCGAGTAATTCACCCCTCCACTTT. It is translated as CASSLFSSNSPLHF.